The table lists the clone carrying this TCR beta chain with a count of one. Its matching antigen is unknown. In germline, CDR1 is SGHVS, CDR2 FQNEAQ. The CDR3 totals 14 residues. V dropped 1 base and J dropped 1 base, with 6 bases sitting between them. Unique molecular identifiers featured in each of the TCR beta cDNA libraries. Using its own MiXCR run on the PCR reads, TCRdb lists one record per CDR3 protein. This table has more than 350,000 distinct CDR3 sequences, 35% to 45% appearing once. The data stem from a study of post-analysis software for immune sequencing data. General study findings and limits: Among roughly 5 TRBV segments more frequent in patients than controls were TRBV5-6, TRBV5-1 and TRBV20-1.

This chain links TRBV7-8 with TRBJ2-3; D uncertain. The sample taken for sequencing was blood. This receptor was taken from a girl aged 2 to 10 with multiple sclerosis. CDR3 loop: CASSLVSRTDTQYF. The CDR3, as DNA: TGTGCCAGCAGCTTAGTGTCACGCACAGATACGCAGTATTTT.